The present T cell receptor beta chain was sequenced within a study of OX40 agonist ivuxolimab in advanced cancers. This clone was seen once. In germline, CDR1 is MNHEY, CDR2 SVGAGI. V was pared by 3 bases and J by 0 bases, with 11 bases between. The CDR3 length is 16 residues. Libraries were prepared by immunoSEQ multiplex PCR; TCRdb keeps only in-frame clonotypes and omits some of them. This table has 65,000 to 95,000 clones, less than 95% appearing once. This clonotype originated in an adult with an advanced solid tumor such as melanoma, head and neck, liver or kidney cancer. The sample was CD4+ or CD8+ T cells sorted from blood, taken in a trial of the OX40 agonist ivuxolimab. The V and J genes are TRBV6-5 and TRBJ2-2; D possibly corresponds to TRBD1 (5 bases). The CDR3 loop is CASSYSRATNTGELFF. DNA of the CDR3: TGTGCCAGCAGTTATAGCAGGGCCACGAACACCGGGGAGCTGTTTTTT.